This entry lists 20 T cell receptor beta chains sequenced from one sample in a study of blood T cells in healthy people across ages (dated by TCRdb to 2014 to 2015). Library preparation used 5' RACE. The sequencing machine was an Illumina HiSeq 2500. A second about 7 to 11 cycle PCR used a sample-barcoded 5' primer and a J-beta primer mix. The public reads were quality trimmed at Q25 with fastp and then assembled into clones with MiXCR by TCRdb, keeping productive beta chains. CDR3 protein sequences are deduplicated, and each keeps its most common genes and DNA. The sample table contains some 1.5 million distinct CDR3 sequences; only one count was recorded for 42% of them. The top ten clones comprise 4% of the sample. The source material was blood. The receptor set was obtained from a woman aged 18-29 years in good health.

The J gene is TRBJ2-3, the V gene TRBV7-2; perhaps D is TRBD1 or TRBD2 (6 bases each). Germline V gene lookup returns CDR1 SGHTA and CDR2 FQGNSA. The CDR3 runs 18 residues. The V gene lost 3 bases and the J gene lost 2 bases, with 21 bases spanning the gap. The CDR3: CASSFYSPPRGPTDTQYF. CDR3 sequence (DNA): TGTGCCAGCAGCTTTTACTCACCTCCCCGGGGGCCCACAGATACGCAGTATTTT.

This clonotype was detected only a few times. This sequence joins TRBV24-1 and TRBJ2-5; possible D gene TRBD2, 5 bases. The CDR3 extends over 15 amino acids. Between the trimmed V and J ends, which lost 4 bases and 11 bases, there was a span of 22 bases. From germline, CDR1 is KGHDR and CDR2 SFDVKD. In nucleotides, the CDR3 is TGTGCCACCAGTGACCCCCGGGGTAGGAGCAATGAGCAGTACTTC. This codes for CATSDPRGRSNEQYF.

The chain combines TRBV9 with TRBJ1-1, with D uncertain. V was clipped by 0 bases and J by 6 bases, with 15 bases between them. CDR1 is SGDLS and CDR2 is YYNGEE in the germline V gene. The CDR3 is 15 residues long. The CDR3 DNA sequence: TGTGCCAGCAGCGTAGGTCCGTCCCAAATCGCTGAAGCTTTCTTT. It translates to CASSVGPSQIAEAFF.

This clonotype was counted between two and nine times. This rearrangement joins TRBV6-2 or TRBV6-3 to TRBJ2-3; 10 positions match TRBD1. The CDR3 covers 15 residues. The V and J ends lost 4 bases and 5 bases, in that order; junction bases with no gene match: 6. Germline assignment: CDR1 MNHEY and CDR2 SVGEGT. CDR3: CASSWPGQGRDTQYF. In nucleotides, the CDR3 is TGTGCCAGCAGTTGGCCGGGACAGGGGAGAGATACGCAGTATTTT.

The V gene is TRBV2, the J gene TRBJ1-1; 8 bases agree with TRBD1. The germline gives CDR1 SNHLY, CDR2 FYNNEI. CDR3 size: 15 residues. J was trimmed by 5 bases and V by 7 bases; bases with no gene match: 12. This CDR3 is CASIDPGGRETEAFF. CDR3 coding DNA: TGTGCCAGCATAGACCCAGGGGGCCGAGAGACTGAAGCTTTCTTT. Filled out from reference TRBV2 and TRBJ1-1, the complete variable domain reads EPEVTQTPSHQVTQMGQEVILRCVPISNHLYFYWYRQILGQKVEFLVSFYNNEISEKSEIFDDQFSVERPDGSNFTLKIRSTKLEDSAMYFCASIDPGGRETEAFFGQGTRLTVV.

The chain recombines TRBV20-1 with TRBJ2-3, with 7 nucleotides matching TRBD1. Germline values: CDR1 DFQATT, CDR2 SNEGSKA (reference sequence). The V gene end was trimmed by 6 bases and the J gene end by 3 bases; junction bases not matched to a gene: 9. The CDR3 is 14 residues long. CDR3 residues: CSALDRLRTDTQYF. CDR3 nucleotides: TGCAGTGCCCTGGACAGGCTTCGAACAGATACGCAGTATTTT.

The rearrangement joins TRBV12-3 or TRBV12-4 to TRBJ2-5; D is possibly TRBD1 (5 bases). V lost 2 bases, J lost 4 bases, and 11 bases lay in between. The CDR3 sequence is 14 residues long. As DNA, the CDR3 is TGTGCCAGCAGTTTAACAGGCCCCAGAGAGACCCAGTACTTC. Protein: CASSLTGPRETQYF.

The V gene is TRBV4-3, the J gene TRBJ2-3; D unclear. Trimming left V 2 bases short and J 3 bases short, with 9 bases between. There are 14 residues in the CDR3. CDR1 and CDR2 from the germline V gene are LGHNA and YSLEER. CDR3 DNA sequence: TGCGCCAGCAGCCAAAGAGGTTTGACAGATACGCAGTATTTT. Its protein product is CASSQRGLTDTQYF.

This rearrangement joins TRBV20-1 to TRBJ2-7; the D gene is possibly TRBD1 (6 bases). Looked up from germline, CDR1 is DFQATT and CDR2 is SNEGSKA (reference sequence). The CDR3 contains 14 residues. Trimming pared 5 bases from V and 1 base from J, leaving 15 bases between. The CDR3 DNA is TGCAGTGCTGCCCCCGGACAGTTATCCTACGAGCAGTACTTC. It encodes CSAAPGQLSYEQYF.

A single count supports this clonotype. V gene TRBV20-1 combines with J gene TRBJ2-1, with D perhaps matching TRBD2 (5 bases). The CDR3 consists of 15 residues. Looked up from germline, CDR1 is DFQATT and CDR2 is SNEGSKA (reference sequence). V was pared by 3 bases and J by 2 bases, with 14 bases between. The CDR3 reads CSASGSPSTYNEQFF. The CDR3 nucleotides read TGCAGTGCTAGCGGTTCTCCTAGCACCTACAATGAGCAGTTCTTC.

This clonotype was observed a handful of times. The V gene is TRBV5-1, the J gene TRBJ2-5, with 7 bases fitting TRBD2. Trimming took 0 bases from V and 5 from J; bases not matched to a gene: 4. Germline values: CDR1 SGHRS, CDR2 YFSETQ. The length of the CDR3 is 14 residues. The CDR3 DNA is TGCGCCAGCAGCTTGGTCGGAGCGGGGGAGACCCAGTACTTC. It encodes CASSLVGAGETQYF. Full variable domain (missing parts from reference TRBV5-1 and TRBJ2-5): KAGVTQTPRYLIKTRGQQVTLSCSPISGHRSVSWYQQTPGQGLQFLFEYFSETQRNKGNFPGRFSGRQFSNSRSEMNVSTLELGDSALYLCASSLVGAGETQYFGPGTRLLVL.

This clonotype has more than one count but fewer than ten. The gene calls are TRBV28 and TRBJ1-6; D gene unclear. V was pared by 5 bases and J by 6 bases, with 11 bases between. This CDR3 comprises 14 residues. CDR1 is MDHEN, CDR2 SYDVKM, per germline. CDR3 DNA sequence: TGTGCCAGCAGTGCTCCGGGTTTTAATTCACCCCTCCACTTT. Translated: CASSAPGFNSPLHF.

In its sample, this clonotype was seen a few times. The rearrangement links TRBV7-9 to TRBJ2-1, with D perhaps TRBD1 (5 bases). The CDR3 is 18 amino acids. V was trimmed by 5 bases and J by 1 base, leaving 21 bases between them. CDR1 SEHNR and CDR2 FQNEAQ come from the germline V gene (reference sequence). CDR3 DNA sequence: TGTGCCAGCAGCGCTACGCGAATCCAGGGTAGGTCCTACAATGAGCAGTTCTTC. Its protein product is CASSATRIQGRSYNEQFF.

CDR3 loop: CASSFQGENTIYF. In DNA, the CDR3 is TGTGCCAGCAGCTTCCAGGGCGAGAACACCATATATTTT. The chain recombines TRBV5-4 with TRBJ1-3; TRBD1 is a possible D gene (5 bases). The CDR3 is made up of 13 amino acids. CDR1 SGHNT and CDR2 YYREEE come from the germline V gene (reference sequence). With 2 bases removed from V and 7 bases from J, the gap between germline ends came to 10 bases.

The chain combines TRBV20-1 with TRBJ1-4, with D perhaps matching TRBD1 (5 bases). The germline V and J ends were trimmed by 3 bases and 2 bases, with 10 bases remaining between them. Germline CDR1 is DFQATT and CDR2 is SNEGSKA (reference sequence). The CDR3 length is 14 residues. CDR3 in DNA: TGCAGTGCTAGTCGACAGCCCACTAATGAAAAACTGTTTTTT. Protein sequence: CSASRQPTNEKLFF.

This clonotype was found many times. The DNA for the CDR3 is TGTGCCAGCAGCTTTTTTACCACAGATACGCAGTATTTT. Its translation: CASSFFTTDTQYF. The V and J genes are TRBV11-2 and TRBJ2-3, with D unclear. The CDR3 sequence is 13 residues long. Trimming pared 3 bases from V and 2 bases from J, leaving 6 bases between. Germline assignment: CDR1 SGHAT and CDR2 FQNNGV. Full variable domain (remainder filled in from reference TRBV11-2 and TRBJ2-3): EAGVAQSPRYKIIEKRQSVAFWCNPISGHATLYWYQQILGQGPKLLIQFQNNGVVDDSQLPKDRFSAERLKGVDSTLKIQPAKLEDSAVYLCASSFFTTDTQYFGPGTRLTVL.

V and J are TRBV5-1 and TRBJ2-7; 10 bases are shared with TRBD1. V was pared by 3 bases and J by 6 bases, with 3 bases of the junction left unmatched. There are 13 residues in the CDR3. Germline lookup yields CDR1 SGHRS and CDR2 YFSETQ. The CDR3 protein is CASSSGQGVEQYF. CDR3 DNA: TGCGCCAGCAGCTCCGGACAGGGGGTCGAGCAGTACTTC.

This clonotype was observed a few times. The chain couples TRBV7-6 to TRBJ2-3; a possible D gene is TRBD1 (5 bases). Germline loops: CDR1 SGHVS, CDR2 FNYEAQ. Trimming stripped 5 bases from V and 5 bases from J, with 11 bases between. CDR3 length equals 13 residues. The CDR3 DNA is TGTGCCAGCAGCAGGCAGGGCTTAGATACGCAGTATTTT. This translates into CASSRQGLDTQYF. The entire variable domain, with the rest obtained from reference TRBV7-6 and TRBJ2-3, is as follows: GAGVSQSPRYKVTKRGQDVALRCDPISGHVSLYWYRQALGQGPEFLTYFNYEAQQDKSGLPNDRFSAERPEGSISTLTIQRTEQRDSAMYRCASSRQGLDTQYFGPGTRLTVL.

The CDR3 DNA follows: TGTGCCAGCAGCCCCAGGTCTAAAACTAGCGGGAGTTCCGGCAGCTCCTACGAGCAGTACTTC. Translating it yields CASSPRSKTSGSSGSSYEQYF. The J gene is TRBJ2-4, the V gene TRBV11-1, with 11 bases lining up with TRBD2. TRBJ2-7 matches the DNA end more closely, so the J call is doubtful. Germline V gene sequence: CDR1 SGHAT, CDR2 FQDESV (reference sequence). CDR3 size: 21 residues.

This clonotype occurred a few times. The CDR3 nucleotides are TGCAGCGTTGCATCAGGGATTAATCAGCCCCAGCATTTT. This gives the protein CSVASGINQPQHF. This chain uses TRBV29-1 with TRBJ1-5, with D possibly being TRBD1 (5 bases). V lost 4 bases, J lost 4 bases, and 11 bases lay in between. This CDR3 is built from 13 residues. The V gene's germline CDR1 is SQVTM and CDR2 ANQGSEA. Variable domain in full (rest from reference TRBV29-1 and TRBJ1-5): SAVISQKPSRDICQRGTSLTIQCQVDSQVTMMFWYRQQPGQSLTLIATANQGSEATYESGFVIDKFPISRPNLTFSTLTVSNMSPEDSSIYLCSVASGINQPQHFGDGTRLSIL.